Each of the 20 T cell receptor beta chains below was sequenced from the same sample in a study of early T cells in non-severe SARS-CoV-2 infection (dated by TCRdb to 2020 to 2023). The method behind the library was 5' RACE. Sequencing was carried out with a NextSeq 500. TCRdb reworked the public reads: Q25 trimming with fastp, MiXCR clone assembly, productive beta chains retained. Rows with a matching CDR3 protein are joined into one entry that keeps the most common DNA and genes. For this sample there are about 80,000 distinct CDR3 sequences; about a sixth appear just once. Approximately 2.9% of the sample belongs to the ten largest clones. The specimen was whole blood. These TCRs come from an adult who was a healthcare worker with PCR-confirmed SARS-CoV-2 infection or an uninfected control (not recorded which).

The chain recombines TRBV19 with TRBJ2-4, with TRBD2 matching 7 bases. The CDR3 sequence is 14 residues long. The germline V gene encodes CDR1 LNHDA and CDR2 SQIVND (reference sequence). J was trimmed by 8 bases and V by 2 bases; bases with no gene match: 6. Here the CDR3 reads CASSIMEGRDIQYF. The CDR3, as DNA: TGTGCCAGTAGTATAATGGAGGGGAGGGACATTCAGTACTTC.

This clonotype has at least ten counts. V is TRBV2 and J is TRBJ2-7; D may be TRBD1 (5 bases). The CDR3 is 11 residues long. Germline V gene lookup returns CDR1 SNHLY and CDR2 FYNNEI. Deletions cut 8 bases from V and 3 bases from J, with 8 bases between. DNA for the CDR3: TGTGCCAGCTCAGGGATCTACGAGCAGTACTTC. It specifies CASSGIYEQYF.

This clonotype was seen more than once but under ten times. The V gene is TRBV10-3, the J gene TRBJ2-1; 11 bases are a match to TRBD2. The germline CDR1 and CDR2 sequences are ENHRY and SYGVKD. This CDR3 has 15 amino acids. Trimming at V came to 6 bases and at J to 6 bases, leaving 7 bases not matched to a gene. The CDR3 spells CAIRQTSGSPNEQFF. CDR3 DNA: TGTGCCATCAGACAAACTAGCGGGAGCCCCAATGAGCAGTTCTTC.

CDR3 nucleotides: TGTGCCAGCAGCCCATATGGATGGGGCGAGCAGTACTTC. Residues: CASSPYGWGEQYF. J is TRBJ2-7 and V is TRBV11-3; D remains ambiguous. The V and J ends lost 5 bases and 6 bases respectively, with 14 bases between them. Germline V lookup: CDR1 SGHNT, CDR2 YENEEA. This CDR3 has 13 amino acids.

This clonotype has only a few counts. This chain uses TRBV6-6 with TRBJ2-7, with 7 nucleotides matching TRBD2. Trimming took 4 bases from V and 0 from J; bases not matched to a gene: 9. The germline V gene encodes CDR1 MNHNY and CDR2 SVGAGI (reference sequence). CDR3 length: 16 residues. CDR3: CASSLPLALSSYEQYF. The CDR3 nucleotides are TGTGCCAGCAGTTTACCACTAGCGCTGAGCTCCTACGAGCAGTACTTC.

With regard to this clonotype: A read error may explain this, as a much larger clone is one base away. V and J are TRBV27 and TRBJ2-7; D is perhaps TRBD2 (6 bases). Germline V gives CDR1 MNHEY, CDR2 SMNVEV (reference sequence). The CDR3 loop spans 15 amino acids. The CDR3 reads CASSPRVAGIYELYF. CDR3 nucleotides: TGTGCCAGCAGTCCCCGCGTCGCGGGAATCTACGAGCTGTACTTC.

V and J are TRBV7-9 and TRBJ2-3; TRBD2 matches 10 bases. This CDR3 is 17 amino acids long. Germline V gene sequence: CDR1 SEHNR, CDR2 FQNEAQ (reference sequence). With 5 bases clipped from V and 5 bases from J, the junction kept 13 bases outside the gene matches. CDR3 protein: CASSHSLAGVLIDTQYF. CDR3 coding DNA: TGTGCCAGCAGCCATTCTCTAGCGGGAGTTTTAATAGATACGCAGTATTTT. The whole variable domain, filled in from reference TRBV7-9 and TRBJ2-3, reads DTGVSQNPRHKITKRGQNVTFRCDPISEHNRLYWYRQTLGQGPEFLTYFQNEAQLEKSRLLSDRFSAERPKGSFSTLEIQRTEQGDSAMYLCASSHSLAGVLIDTQYFGPGTRLTVL.

This clonotype was detected a few times. The J gene is TRBJ2-7, the V gene TRBV12-3 or TRBV12-4; TRBD1 might be the D (6 bases). The V gene lost 3 bases and the J gene lost 6 bases, with 6 bases spanning the gap. This CDR3 is built from 11 residues. CDR3 loop: CASSFRGEQYF. The DNA for the CDR3 is TGTGCCAGCAGTTTCAGGGGCGAGCAGTACTTC.

This clonotype was counted a few times. This chain links TRBV7-8 with TRBJ2-7, with a weak D call TRBD2 (6 bases). Germline lookup yields CDR1 SGHVS and CDR2 FQNEAQ. CDR3 length: 16 residues. With 5 bases removed from V and 2 bases from J, the gap between germline ends came to 19 bases. The DNA of the CDR3 is TGTGCCAGCAGCCCCAGCGGGCAGGGATTCCCCTACGAGCAGTACTTC. Its translation is CASSPSGQGFPYEQYF.

This clonotype came up many times. The J gene is TRBJ2-5, the V gene TRBV19, with 7 bases that match TRBD2. Germline assignment: CDR1 LNHDA and CDR2 SQIVND (reference sequence). The V segment lost 2 bases and the J segment 6 bases; nucleotides outside the gene matches: 6. This CDR3 is built from 14 residues. The CDR3 reads CASSIREGEQTQYF. CDR3 in DNA: TGTGCCAGTAGTATAAGGGAGGGCGAGCAGACCCAGTACTTC.

CDR3 DNA sequence: TGTGCCAGCAGTCCCCGGACGGTTTACAATGAGCAGTTCTTC. Encoded protein: CASSPRTVYNEQFF. The chain couples TRBV27 to TRBJ2-1; the D is unclear. This CDR3 contains 14 residues. V was pared by 5 bases and J by 4 bases, with 12 bases between. The germline V gene encodes CDR1 MNHEY and CDR2 SMNVEV (reference sequence).

The chain couples TRBV6-1 to TRBJ1-1; no definite D call. The CDR3 has 14 amino acids. V dropped 5 bases and J dropped 10 bases, with 20 bases sitting between them. CDR1 MNHNS and CDR2 SASEGT come from the germline V gene. CDR3 in amino acids: CASSPIRHVLGAFF. The CDR3 DNA is TGTGCCAGCAGTCCCATACGTCACGTACTGGGAGCTTTCTTT.

In its sample, this clonotype was seen a few times. The chain couples TRBV11-2 to TRBJ2-2; D unresolved. CDR1 is SGHAT, CDR2 FQNNGV, per germline. The ends were cut back, 6 bases at V and 0 bases at J, with 11 bases in the middle. There are 15 residues in the CDR3. Written as DNA, the CDR3 is TGTGCCAGCAGGCCCGTGGGCGCGAACACCGGGGAGCTGTTTTTT. Amino acid sequence: CASRPVGANTGELFF. The entire variable domain, with the rest obtained from reference TRBV11-2 and TRBJ2-2, is as follows: EAGVAQSPRYKIIEKRQSVAFWCNPISGHATLYWYQQILGQGPKLLIQFQNNGVVDDSQLPKDRFSAERLKGVDSTLKIQPAKLEDSAVYLCASRPVGANTGELFFGEGSRLTVL.

This chain joins TRBV7-8 and TRBJ2-1, with a weak D call TRBD2 (5 bases). Germline assignment: CDR1 SGHVS and CDR2 FQNEAQ. The ends were cut back, 0 bases at V and 4 bases at J, with 7 bases in the middle. The CDR3 consists of 14 residues. The CDR3 nucleotides are TGTGCCAGCAGCTTAGCAGCGGATTACAATGAGCAGTTCTTC. Its protein is CASSLAADYNEQFF.

This chain joins TRBV29-1 and TRBJ1-2; D call uncertain. Germline CDR1 reads SQVTM; CDR2 reads ANQGSEA. This CDR3 region has 10 residues. V dropped 0 bases and J dropped 8 bases, with 4 bases sitting between them. In DNA form, the CDR3 reads TGCAGCGTTGAAGAGAACGGCTACACCTTC. Translated, it gives CSVEENGYTF.

The chain combines TRBV29-1 with TRBJ2-1; D is uncertain. V dropped 7 bases and J dropped 8 bases, with 9 bases sitting between them. The CDR3 covers 10 residues. Germline V gene sequence: CDR1 SQVTM, CDR2 ANQGSEA. The CDR3 coding sequence is TGCAGCGGCCTGGTAGATGAGCAGTTCTTC. The encoded protein is CSGLVDEQFF.

V usage is TRBV10-2 and J usage is TRBJ1-2, with 9 bases identical to TRBD1. The CDR3 contains 14 residues. From germline, CDR1 is WSHSY and CDR2 SAAADI. J gave up 2 bases and V 5 bases, and 3 bases lay outside the gene matches. The CDR3 protein is CASSYGTGNYGYTF. CDR3 nucleotide sequence: TGCGCCAGCAGTTACGGGACAGGGAACTATGGCTACACCTTC.

The genes are TRBV12-3 or TRBV12-4 and TRBJ2-1, with 8 bases aligning to TRBD2. Trimming cost V 4 bases and J 5 bases; bases outside gene matches: 7. The CDR3 consists of 15 residues. The CDR3 reads CASSSRREEDNEQFF. The CDR3 DNA is TGTGCCAGCAGTTCGAGGCGGGAGGAAGACAATGAGCAGTTCTTC.

The chain employs TRBV10-3 and TRBJ2-4, with 8 bases identical to TRBD1. The trim removed 6 bases at V and 0 bases at J, leaving 7 bases unmatched. CDR3 size: 16 residues. Germline V CDR1 and CDR2: ENHRY, SYGVKD. The CDR3 loop is CAIRDPGGLAKNIQYF. CDR3 DNA sequence: TGTGCCATCAGGGATCCAGGGGGCCTAGCCAAAAACATTCAGTACTTC.

This clonotype was picked up a small number of times. The chain uses TRBV6-2 or TRBV6-3 and TRBJ2-7; D perhaps matches TRBD1 (6 bases). Germline CDR1 and CDR2: MNHEY and SVGEGT. Trimming cost V 5 bases and J 1 base, with 12 bases left between them. This CDR3 has 14 amino acids. As DNA, the CDR3 is TGTGCCAGCAGTCGTGACAGGACTTCCTACGAGCAGTACTTC. This gives the protein CASSRDRTSYEQYF.